The rows below give T cell receptor beta chains drawn from one sample of a study of glioma-infiltrating T cells after dendritic cell vaccination. Sequencing used immunoSEQ multiplex PCR; TCRdb keeps in-frame clones, though not all of them. The table shows 85,000 or so clones, with 85% occurring only once. The material was blood, obtained after dendritic cell vaccination. The receptors were sampled from a human donor with glioblastoma. Both conserved end residues are part of each CDR3. A D gene is named only where the DNA matches it firmly. A row's size may be missing; if present it is once, few, many or a size class.

v_call	j_call	d_call	clone_size	cdr3_aa	cdr3_nt
TRBV19	TRBJ2-7	TRBD1	.	CVSSDRDRGYEQYF	TGTGTCAGTAGTGACCGGGACAGGGGCTACGAGCAGTACTTC
TRBV14	TRBJ2-1	.	.	CASSLAMGRFSYNEQFF	TGTGCCAGCAGCTTAGCCATGGGGAGGTTCTCCTACAATGAGCAGTTCTTC
TRBV5-1	TRBJ2-2	TRBD2	.	CASSSLGGGINTGELFF	TGCGCCAGCAGCTCCCTGGGGGGGGGAATTAACACCGGGGAGCTGTTTTTT
TRBV7-2	TRBJ1-5	.	.	CASSPPGGKNQPQHF	TGTGCCAGCAGCCCCCCCGGGGGGAAGAATCAGCCCCAGCATTTT
TRBV7-6	TRBJ2-7	TRBD1	.	CASSGGTGGYYEQYF	TGTGCCAGCAGCGGGGGGACAGGGGGATACTACGAGCAGTACTTC
TRBV6-1	TRBJ1-5	TRBD1	.	CASSDGSAGQVQPQHF	TGTGCCAGCAGTGATGGTTCGGCAGGACAGGTTCAGCCCCAGCATTTT
TRBV9	TRBJ2-7	TRBD1	.	CASSASGTGFHEQYF	TGTGCCAGCAGCGCCTCCGGGACAGGGTTCCACGAGCAGTACTTC
TRBV4-1	TRBJ2-1	.	once	CASSQGAGRTDSYNEQFF	TGCGCCAGCAGCCAAGGTGCAGGTAGGACAGACTCCTACAATGAGCAGTTCTTC
TRBV9	TRBJ1-4	.	.	CASSPRGRGPGEKLFF	TGTGCCAGCAGCCCCAGAGGGAGGGGCCCCGGGGAAAAACTGTTTTTT
TRBV19	TRBJ2-2	TRBD2	.	CASSIDLLAQAAGELFF	TGTGCCAGTAGCATAGATTTACTAGCGCAAGCGGCCGGGGAGCTGTTTTTT